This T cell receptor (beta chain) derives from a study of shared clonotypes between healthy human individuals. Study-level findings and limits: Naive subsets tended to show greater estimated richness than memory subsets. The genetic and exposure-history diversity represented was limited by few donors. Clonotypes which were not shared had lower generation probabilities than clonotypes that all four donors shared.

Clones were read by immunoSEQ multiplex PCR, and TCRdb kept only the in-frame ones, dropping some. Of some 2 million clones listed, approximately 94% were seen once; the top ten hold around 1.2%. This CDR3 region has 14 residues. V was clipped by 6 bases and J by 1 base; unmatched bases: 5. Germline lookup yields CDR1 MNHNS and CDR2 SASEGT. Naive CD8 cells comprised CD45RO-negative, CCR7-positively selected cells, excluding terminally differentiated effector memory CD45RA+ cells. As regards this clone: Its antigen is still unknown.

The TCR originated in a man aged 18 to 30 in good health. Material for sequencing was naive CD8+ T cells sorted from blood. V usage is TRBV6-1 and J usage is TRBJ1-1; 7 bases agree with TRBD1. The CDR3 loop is CASREGQWNTEAFF. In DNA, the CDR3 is TGTGCCAGCAGGGAGGGACAGTGGAACACTGAAGCTTTCTTT.